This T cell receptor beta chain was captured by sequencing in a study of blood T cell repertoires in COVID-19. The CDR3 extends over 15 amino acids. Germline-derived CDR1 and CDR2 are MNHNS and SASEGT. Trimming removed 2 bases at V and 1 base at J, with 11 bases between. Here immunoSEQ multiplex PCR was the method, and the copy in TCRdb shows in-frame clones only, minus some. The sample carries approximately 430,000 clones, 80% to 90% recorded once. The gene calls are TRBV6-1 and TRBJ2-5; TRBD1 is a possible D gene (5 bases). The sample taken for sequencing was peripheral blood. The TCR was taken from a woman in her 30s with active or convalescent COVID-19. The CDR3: CASSEHLTAQETQYF. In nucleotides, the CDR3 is TGTGCCAGCAGTGAACATCTGACAGCCCAAGAGACCCAGTACTTC.